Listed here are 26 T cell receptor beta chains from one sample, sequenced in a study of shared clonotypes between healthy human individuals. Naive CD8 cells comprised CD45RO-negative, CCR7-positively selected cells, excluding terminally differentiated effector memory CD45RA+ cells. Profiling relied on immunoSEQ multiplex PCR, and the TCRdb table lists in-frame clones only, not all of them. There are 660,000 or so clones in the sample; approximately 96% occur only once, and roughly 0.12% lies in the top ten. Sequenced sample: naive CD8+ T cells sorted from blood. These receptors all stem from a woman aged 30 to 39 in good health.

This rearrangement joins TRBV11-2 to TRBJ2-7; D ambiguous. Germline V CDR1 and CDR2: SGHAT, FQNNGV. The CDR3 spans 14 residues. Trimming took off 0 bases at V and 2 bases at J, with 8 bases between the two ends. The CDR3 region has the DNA TGTGCCAGCAGCTTAGATCACAGACCCTACGAGCAGTACTTC. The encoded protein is CASSLDHRPYEQYF.

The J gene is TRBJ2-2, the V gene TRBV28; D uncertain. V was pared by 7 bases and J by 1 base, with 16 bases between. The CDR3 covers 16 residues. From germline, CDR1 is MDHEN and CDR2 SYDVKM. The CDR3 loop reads CASTGFDSENTGELFF. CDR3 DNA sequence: TGTGCCAGCACCGGTTTTGACTCAGAGAACACCGGGGAGCTGTTTTTT.

For the CDR3, the DNA is TGTGCCAGCAGCGTAGTTGGACTAGCGGGAGCCGAGCAGTACTTC. Amino acid sequence: CASSVVGLAGAEQYF. The chain has TRBV9 and TRBJ2-7; 13 positions match TRBD2. Trimming removed 0 bases from V and 6 bases from J; junction bases left unmatched: 3. Germline CDR1 reads SGDLS; CDR2 reads YYNGEE. The CDR3 contains 15 residues. The variable domain in full, with the rest retrieved from reference TRBV9 and TRBJ2-7, is DSGVTQTPKHLITATGQRVTLRCSPRSGDLSVYWYQQSLDQGLQFLIQYYNGEERAKGNILERFSAQQFPDLHSELNLSSLELGDSALYFCASSVVGLAGAEQYFGPGTRLTVT.

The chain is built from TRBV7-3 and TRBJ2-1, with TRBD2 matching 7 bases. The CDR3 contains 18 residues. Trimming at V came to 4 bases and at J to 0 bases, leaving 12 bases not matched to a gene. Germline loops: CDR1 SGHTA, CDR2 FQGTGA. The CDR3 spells CASSSDPPTSASYNEQFF. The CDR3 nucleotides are TGTGCCAGCAGCTCCGACCCACCCACTAGCGCCTCCTACAATGAGCAGTTCTTC.

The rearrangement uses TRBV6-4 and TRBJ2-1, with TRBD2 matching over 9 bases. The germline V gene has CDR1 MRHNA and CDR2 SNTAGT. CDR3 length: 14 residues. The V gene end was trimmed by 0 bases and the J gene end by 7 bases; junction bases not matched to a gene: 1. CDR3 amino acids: CASSDSLAGNEQFF. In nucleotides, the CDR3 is TGTGCCAGCAGTGACTCACTAGCGGGTAATGAGCAGTTCTTC.

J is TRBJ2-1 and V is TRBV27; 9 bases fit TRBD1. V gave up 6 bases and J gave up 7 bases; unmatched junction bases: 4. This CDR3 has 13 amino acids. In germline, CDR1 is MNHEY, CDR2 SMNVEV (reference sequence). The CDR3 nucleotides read TGTGCCAGCAGGGGGACAGGGCCGAATGAGCAGTTCTTC. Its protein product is CASRGTGPNEQFF.

CDR3 bases: TGTGCCATCAGTGAGCCCGAGGCACGGACTGAAGCTTTCTTT. This encodes CAISEPEARTEAFF. The V call is TRBV10-3, the J call TRBJ1-1, with no clear D. The V gene's germline CDR1 is ENHRY and CDR2 SYGVKD. The V end was cut by 2 bases, the J end by 5 bases, with 12 bases between. The CDR3 extends over 14 amino acids.

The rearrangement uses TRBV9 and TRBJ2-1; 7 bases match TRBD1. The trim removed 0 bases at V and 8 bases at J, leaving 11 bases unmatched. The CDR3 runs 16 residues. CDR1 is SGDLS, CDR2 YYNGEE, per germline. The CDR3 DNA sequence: TGTGCCAGCAGCGTAGCTTGGACAGGTCCCACGGATGAGCAGTTCTTC. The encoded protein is CASSVAWTGPTDEQFF.

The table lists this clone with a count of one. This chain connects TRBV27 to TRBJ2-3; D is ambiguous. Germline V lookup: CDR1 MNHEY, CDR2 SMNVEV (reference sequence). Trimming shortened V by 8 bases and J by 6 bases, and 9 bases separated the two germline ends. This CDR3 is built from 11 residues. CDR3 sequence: CASAYGDTQYF. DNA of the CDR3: TGTGCCAGCGCGTATGGGGATACGCAGTATTTT.

The CDR3, as DNA: TGTGCCAGCAGCCAGGGAGGGAGGGCCTTAGGGTCCTACGAGCAGTACTTC. It specifies CASSQGGRALGSYEQYF. The chain joins TRBV14 to TRBJ2-7; 7 nucleotides match TRBD2. Looked up from germline, CDR1 is SGHDN and CDR2 is FVKESK. The length of the CDR3 is 17 residues. V trimming: 3 bases; J trimming: 1 base; junction bases outside the gene matches: 12.

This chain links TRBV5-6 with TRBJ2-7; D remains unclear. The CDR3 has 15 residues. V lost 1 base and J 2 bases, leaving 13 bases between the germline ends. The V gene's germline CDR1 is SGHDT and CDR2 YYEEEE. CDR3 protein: CASSLFLTYTYEQYF. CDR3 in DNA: TGTGCCAGCAGCTTGTTTTTGACCTACACCTACGAGCAGTACTTC.

CDR3 amino acids: CASSQVFSYEQYF. As DNA, the CDR3 is TGTGCCAGCAGTCAGGTCTTCTCCTACGAGCAGTACTTC. This chain connects TRBV6-5 to TRBJ2-7; D is ambiguous. The CDR3 loop spans 13 amino acids. V lost 5 bases to trimming and J lost 0 bases, with 8 bases between them. CDR1 and CDR2 (germline): MNHEY, SVGAGI.

This chain's CDR3 is CASSHTGGENYGYTF. As DNA, the CDR3 is TGTGCCAGCAGCCACACAGGGGGCGAGAACTATGGCTACACCTTC. The chain couples TRBV28 to TRBJ1-2; TRBD1 aligns across 9 bases. V lost 6 bases and J lost 2; bases outside the gene matches: 7. Germline values: CDR1 MDHEN, CDR2 SYDVKM. The CDR3 sequence is 15 residues long.

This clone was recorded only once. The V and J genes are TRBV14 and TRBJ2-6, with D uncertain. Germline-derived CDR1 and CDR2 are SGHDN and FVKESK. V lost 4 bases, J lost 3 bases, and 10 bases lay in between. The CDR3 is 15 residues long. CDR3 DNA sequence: TGTGCCAGCAGCCCCTTGTGGGATGGGGCCAACGTCCTGACTTTC. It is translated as CASSPLWDGANVLTF.

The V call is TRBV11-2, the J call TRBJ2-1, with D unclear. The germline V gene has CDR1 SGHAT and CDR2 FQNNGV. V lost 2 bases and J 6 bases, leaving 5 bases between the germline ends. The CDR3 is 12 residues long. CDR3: CASSLNSNEQFF. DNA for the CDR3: TGTGCCAGCAGCTTAAACAGCAATGAGCAGTTCTTC.

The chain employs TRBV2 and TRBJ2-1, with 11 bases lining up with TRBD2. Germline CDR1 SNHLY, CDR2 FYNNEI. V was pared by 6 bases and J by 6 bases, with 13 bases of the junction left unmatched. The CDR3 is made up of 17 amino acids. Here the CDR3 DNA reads TGTGCCAGCAGCCGACTCCCGGGACTAGCGGCCAGCAATGAGCAGTTCTTC. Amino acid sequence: CASSRLPGLAASNEQFF.

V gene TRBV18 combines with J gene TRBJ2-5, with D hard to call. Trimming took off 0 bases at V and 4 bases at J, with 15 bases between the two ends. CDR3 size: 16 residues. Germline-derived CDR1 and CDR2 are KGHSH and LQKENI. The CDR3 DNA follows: TGTGCCAGCTCACCACCGGTAGTACGAGTTGGAGAGACCCAGTACTTC. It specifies CASSPPVVRVGETQYF.

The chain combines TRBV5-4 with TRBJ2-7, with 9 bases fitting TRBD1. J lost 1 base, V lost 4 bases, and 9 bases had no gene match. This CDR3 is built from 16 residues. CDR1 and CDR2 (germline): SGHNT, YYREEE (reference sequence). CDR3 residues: CASSPDPGQGSYEQYF. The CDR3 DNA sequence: TGTGCCAGCAGCCCAGACCCGGGACAGGGATCCTACGAGCAGTACTTC.

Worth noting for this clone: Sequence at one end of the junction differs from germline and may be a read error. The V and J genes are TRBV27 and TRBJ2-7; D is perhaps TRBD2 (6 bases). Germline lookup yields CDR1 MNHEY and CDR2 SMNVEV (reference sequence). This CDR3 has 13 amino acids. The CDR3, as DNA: TGTGCCAGCAGCGTTACTAGCTCCCACGAGCAGTACTTC. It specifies CASSVTSSHEQYF.

This CDR3 is CASSSRDRGSGANVLTF. As DNA, the CDR3 is TGTGCCAGCAGCTCCCGGGACAGGGGGTCTGGGGCCAACGTCCTGACTTTC. The rearrangement uses TRBV9 and TRBJ2-6; 11 nucleotides align to TRBD1. The V segment lost 4 bases and the J segment 1 base; nucleotides outside the gene matches: 4. Germline V gene lookup returns CDR1 SGDLS and CDR2 YYNGEE. This CDR3 contains 17 residues.

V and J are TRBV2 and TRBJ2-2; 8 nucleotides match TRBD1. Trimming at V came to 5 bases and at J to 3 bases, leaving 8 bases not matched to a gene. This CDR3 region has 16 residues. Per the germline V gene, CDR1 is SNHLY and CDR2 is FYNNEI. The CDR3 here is CASSRGQGTHTGELFF. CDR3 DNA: TGTGCCAGCAGTAGAGGACAGGGAACCCACACCGGGGAGCTGTTTTTT. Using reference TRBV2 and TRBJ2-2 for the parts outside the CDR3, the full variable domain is EPEVTQTPSHQVTQMGQEVILRCVPISNHLYFYWYRQILGQKVEFLVSFYNNEISEKSEIFDDQFSVERPDGSNFTLKIRSTKLEDSAMYFCASSRGQGTHTGELFFGEGSRLTVL.

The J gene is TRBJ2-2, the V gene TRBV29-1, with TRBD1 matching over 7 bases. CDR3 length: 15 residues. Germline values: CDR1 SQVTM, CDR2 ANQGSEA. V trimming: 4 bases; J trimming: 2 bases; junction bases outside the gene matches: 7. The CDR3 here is CSVGSDRRNTGELFF. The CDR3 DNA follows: TGCAGCGTTGGGTCGGACAGGAGAAACACCGGGGAGCTGTTTTTT.

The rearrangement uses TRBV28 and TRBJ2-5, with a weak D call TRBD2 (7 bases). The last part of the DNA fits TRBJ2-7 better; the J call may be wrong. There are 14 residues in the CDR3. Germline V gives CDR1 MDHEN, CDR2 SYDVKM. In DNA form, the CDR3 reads TGTGCCAGCACTCTGGGGGGGCCTACCTACGAGCAGTACTTC. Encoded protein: CASTLGGPTYEQYF.

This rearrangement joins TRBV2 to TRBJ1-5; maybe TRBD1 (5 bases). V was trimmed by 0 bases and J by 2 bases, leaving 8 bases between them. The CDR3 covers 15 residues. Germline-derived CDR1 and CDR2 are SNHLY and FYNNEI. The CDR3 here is CASSEARAGNQPQHF. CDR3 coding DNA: TGTGCCAGCAGTGAAGCCAGGGCTGGCAATCAGCCCCAGCATTTT.

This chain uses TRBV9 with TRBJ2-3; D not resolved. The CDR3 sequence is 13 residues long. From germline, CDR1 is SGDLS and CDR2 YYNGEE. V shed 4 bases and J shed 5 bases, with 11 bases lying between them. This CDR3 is CASSPNLGDTQYF. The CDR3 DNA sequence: TGTGCCAGCAGCCCAAACTTGGGAGATACGCAGTATTTT.

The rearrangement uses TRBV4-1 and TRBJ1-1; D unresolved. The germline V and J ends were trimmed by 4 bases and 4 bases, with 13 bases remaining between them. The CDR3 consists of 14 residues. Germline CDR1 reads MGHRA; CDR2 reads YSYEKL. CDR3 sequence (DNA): TGCGCCAGCAGCCTGGATAGGGCTGGCACTGAAGCTTTCTTT. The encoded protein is CASSLDRAGTEAFF.